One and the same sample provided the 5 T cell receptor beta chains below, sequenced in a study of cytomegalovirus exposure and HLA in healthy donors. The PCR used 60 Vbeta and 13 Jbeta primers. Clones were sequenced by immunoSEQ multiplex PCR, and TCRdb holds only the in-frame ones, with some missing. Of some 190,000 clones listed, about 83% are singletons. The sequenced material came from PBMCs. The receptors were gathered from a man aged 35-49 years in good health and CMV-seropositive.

CDR3 residues: CASSPGQGGQGNSPLHF. The CDR3 bases are TGTGCCAGCTCACCGGGACAGGGTGGTCAGGGGAATTCACCCCTCCACTTT. V and J are TRBV18 and TRBJ1-6, with 9 bases identical to TRBD1. The germline CDR1 and CDR2 sequences are KGHSH and LQKENI. This CDR3 contains 17 residues. V lost 3 bases to trimming and J lost 7 bases; unmatched junction nucleotides: 10.

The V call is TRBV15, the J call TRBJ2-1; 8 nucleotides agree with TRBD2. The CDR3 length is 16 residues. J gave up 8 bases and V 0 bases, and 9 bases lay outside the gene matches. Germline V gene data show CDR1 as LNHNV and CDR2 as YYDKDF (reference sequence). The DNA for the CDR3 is TGTGCCACCAGCAGAGATAAGGGACTAGGGTCCCATGAGCAGTTCTTC. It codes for CATSRDKGLGSHEQFF.

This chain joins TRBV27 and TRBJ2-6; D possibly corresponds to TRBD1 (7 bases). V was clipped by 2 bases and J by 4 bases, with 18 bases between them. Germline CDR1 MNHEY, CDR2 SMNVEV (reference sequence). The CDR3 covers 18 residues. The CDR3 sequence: CASSLNRGAGGGANVLTF. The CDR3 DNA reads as TGTGCCAGCAGTTTAAACAGGGGTGCCGGGGGAGGGGCCAACGTCCTGACTTTC.

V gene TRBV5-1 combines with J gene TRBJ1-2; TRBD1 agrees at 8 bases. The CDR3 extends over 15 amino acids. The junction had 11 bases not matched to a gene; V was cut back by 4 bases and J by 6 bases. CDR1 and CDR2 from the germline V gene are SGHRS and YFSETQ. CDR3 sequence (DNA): TGCGCCAGCAGCCCGGGGACAGGAAAAGGGAATGGCTACACCTTC. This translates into CASSPGTGKGNGYTF.

The CDR3 DNA follows: TGCGCCAGCAGCAATACCTACAGGGATAACTATGGCTACACCTTC. It translates to CASSNTYRDNYGYTF. The chain employs TRBV5-1 and TRBJ1-2; D is perhaps TRBD1 (6 bases). The germline V gene has CDR1 SGHRS and CDR2 YFSETQ. The CDR3 spans 15 residues. V lost 4 bases and J 1 base, leaving 14 bases between the germline ends.